Sequencing of this TCR beta chain was carried out in a study of T-cell reconstitution after alpha-beta-depleted transplantation in children. V lost 1 base and J lost 13, with 16 bases in between. This CDR3 has 13 residues. Per germline, CDR1 LGHDT and CDR2 YNNKEL (reference sequence). TCRbeta library construction was performed incorporating unique molecular identifiers. TCRdb independently ran MiXCR on the PCR reads; one entry per CDR3 protein. This table has a few hundred thousand distinct CDR3 sequences, around 18% appearing once. The receptor was derived from a human donor who donated a stem cell graft to a child with acute lymphoblastic leukemia. V usage is TRBV3-1 and J usage is TRBJ2-5; D not certain. Here the sequenced sample was PBMCs from the stem cell graft donor, taken from the stem cell graft. CDR3 nucleotide sequence: TGTGCCAGCAGCCAAGGGGATAGCAAGACCGTGTACTTC. Protein sequence: CASSQGDSKTVYF.